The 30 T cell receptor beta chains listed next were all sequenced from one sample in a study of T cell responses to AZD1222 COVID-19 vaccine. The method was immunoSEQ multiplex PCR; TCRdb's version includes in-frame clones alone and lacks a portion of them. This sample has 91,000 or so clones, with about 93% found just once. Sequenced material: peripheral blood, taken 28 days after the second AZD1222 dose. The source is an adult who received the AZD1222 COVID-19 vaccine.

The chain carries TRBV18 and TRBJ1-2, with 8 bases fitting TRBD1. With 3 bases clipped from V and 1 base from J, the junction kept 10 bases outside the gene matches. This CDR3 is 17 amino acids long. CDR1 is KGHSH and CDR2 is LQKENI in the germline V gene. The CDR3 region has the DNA TGTGCCAGCTCACCGACGGACAGGGTGGACCATAACTATGGCTACACCTTC. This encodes CASSPTDRVDHNYGYTF.

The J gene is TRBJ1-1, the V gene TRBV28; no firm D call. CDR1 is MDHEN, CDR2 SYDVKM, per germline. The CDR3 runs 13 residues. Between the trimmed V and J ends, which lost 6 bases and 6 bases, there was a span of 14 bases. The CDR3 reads CASSPSVLPEAFF. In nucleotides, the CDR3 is TGTGCCAGCAGCCCATCTGTTCTCCCTGAAGCTTTCTTT. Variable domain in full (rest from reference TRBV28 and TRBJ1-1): DVKVTQSSRYLVKRTGEKVFLECVQDMDHENMFWYRQDPGLGLRLIYFSYDVKMKEKGDIPEGYSVSREKKERFSLILESASTNQTSMYLCASSPSVLPEAFFGQGTRLTVV.

CDR3 protein: CASSAQGHGTEAFF. The CDR3 nucleotides are TGTGCCAGTAGCGCTCAGGGCCACGGCACTGAAGCTTTCTTT. The V gene is TRBV19, the J gene TRBJ1-1; tentative D call: TRBD1 (5 bases). Per germline, CDR1 LNHDA and CDR2 SQIVND (reference sequence). Trimming removed 6 bases from V and 4 bases from J, with 15 bases in between. The CDR3 runs to 14 residues.

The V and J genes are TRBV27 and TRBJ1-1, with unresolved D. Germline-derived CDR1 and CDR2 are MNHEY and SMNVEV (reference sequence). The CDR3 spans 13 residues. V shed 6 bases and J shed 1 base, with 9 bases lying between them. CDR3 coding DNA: TGTGCCAGCAGAATTAGAAGGAACACTGAAGCTTTCTTT. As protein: CASRIRRNTEAFF.

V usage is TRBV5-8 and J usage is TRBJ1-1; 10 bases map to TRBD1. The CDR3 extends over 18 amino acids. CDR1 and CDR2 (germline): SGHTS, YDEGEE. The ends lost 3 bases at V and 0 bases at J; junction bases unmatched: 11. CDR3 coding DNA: TGTGCCAGCAGCTACTGGAGTGGGACAGGGGTCATGAACACTGAAGCTTTCTTT. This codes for CASSYWSGTGVMNTEAFF.

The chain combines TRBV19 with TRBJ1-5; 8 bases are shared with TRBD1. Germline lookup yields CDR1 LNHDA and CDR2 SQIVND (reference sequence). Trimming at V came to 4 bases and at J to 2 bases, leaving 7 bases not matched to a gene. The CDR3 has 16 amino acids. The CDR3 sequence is CASSTAGGAGNQPQHF. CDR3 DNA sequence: TGTGCCAGTAGTACGGCAGGGGGCGCGGGCAATCAGCCCCAGCATTTT.

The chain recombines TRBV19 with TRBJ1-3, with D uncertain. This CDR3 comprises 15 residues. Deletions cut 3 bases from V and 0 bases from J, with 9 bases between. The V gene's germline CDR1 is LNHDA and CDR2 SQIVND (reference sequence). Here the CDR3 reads CASSMNGDSGNTIYF. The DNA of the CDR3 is TGTGCCAGTAGTATGAACGGAGACTCTGGAAACACCATATATTTT.

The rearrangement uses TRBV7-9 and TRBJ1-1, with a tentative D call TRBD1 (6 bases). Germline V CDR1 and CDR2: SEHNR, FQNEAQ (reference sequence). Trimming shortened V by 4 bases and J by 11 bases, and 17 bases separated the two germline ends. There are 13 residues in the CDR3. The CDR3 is CASSSENRDYAFF. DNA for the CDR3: TGTGCCAGCAGCTCCGAAAACAGGGACTATGCTTTCTTT.

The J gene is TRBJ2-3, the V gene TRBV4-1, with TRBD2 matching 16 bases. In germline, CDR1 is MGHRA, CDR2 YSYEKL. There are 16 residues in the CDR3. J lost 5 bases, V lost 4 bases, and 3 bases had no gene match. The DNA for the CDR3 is TGCGCCAGCAGCCTAGGGACTAGCGGGGGGGTAGATACGCAGTATTTT. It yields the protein CASSLGTSGGVDTQYF.

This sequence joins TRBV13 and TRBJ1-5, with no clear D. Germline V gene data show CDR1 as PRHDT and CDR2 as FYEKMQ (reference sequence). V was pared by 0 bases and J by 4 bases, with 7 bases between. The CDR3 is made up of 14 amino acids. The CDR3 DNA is TGTGCCAGCAGCTTAGGCCGGGATAATCAGCCCCAGCATTTT. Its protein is CASSLGRDNQPQHF.

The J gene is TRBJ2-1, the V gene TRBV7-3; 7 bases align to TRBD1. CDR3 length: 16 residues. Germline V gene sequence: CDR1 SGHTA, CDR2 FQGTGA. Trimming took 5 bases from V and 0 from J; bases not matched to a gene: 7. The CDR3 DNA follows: TGTGCCAGCAGCCCGAGAGGGACAGTCTCCTACAATGAGCAGTTCTTC. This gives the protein CASSPRGTVSYNEQFF.

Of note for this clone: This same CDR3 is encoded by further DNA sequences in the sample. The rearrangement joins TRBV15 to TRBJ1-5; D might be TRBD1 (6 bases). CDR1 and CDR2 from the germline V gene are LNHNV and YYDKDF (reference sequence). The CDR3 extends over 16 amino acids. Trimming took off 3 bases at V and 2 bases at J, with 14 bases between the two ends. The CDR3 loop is CATSRRGRGGNQPQHF. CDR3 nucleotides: TGTGCCACCAGCAGGAGAGGGAGGGGGGGCAATCAGCCCCAGCATTTT. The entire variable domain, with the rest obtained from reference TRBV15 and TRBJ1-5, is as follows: DAMVIQNPRYQVTQFGKPVTLSCSQTLNHNVMYWYQQKSSQAPKLLFHYYDKDFNNEADTPDNFQSRRPNTSFCFLDIRSPGLGDTAMYLCATSRRGRGGNQPQHFGDGTRLSIL.

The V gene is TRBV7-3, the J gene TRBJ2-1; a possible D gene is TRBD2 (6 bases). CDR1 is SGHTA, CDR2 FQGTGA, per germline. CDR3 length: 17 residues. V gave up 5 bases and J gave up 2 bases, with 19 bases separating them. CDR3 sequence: CASSVQPGDVAYNEQFF. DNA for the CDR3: TGTGCCAGCAGCGTGCAACCGGGGGATGTGGCCTACAATGAGCAGTTCTTC. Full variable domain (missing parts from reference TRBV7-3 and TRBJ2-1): GAGVSQTPSNKVTEKGKYVELRCDPISGHTALYWYRQSLGQGPEFLIYFQGTGAADDSGLPNDRFFAVRPEGSVSTLKIQRTERGDSAVYLCASSVQPGDVAYNEQFFGPGTRLTVL.

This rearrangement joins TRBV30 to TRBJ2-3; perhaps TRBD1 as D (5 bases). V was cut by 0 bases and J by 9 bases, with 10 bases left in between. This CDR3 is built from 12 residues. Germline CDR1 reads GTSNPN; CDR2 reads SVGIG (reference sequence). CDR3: CAWSVQRGTQYF. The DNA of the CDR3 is TGTGCCTGGAGTGTACAAAGGGGAACGCAGTATTTT.

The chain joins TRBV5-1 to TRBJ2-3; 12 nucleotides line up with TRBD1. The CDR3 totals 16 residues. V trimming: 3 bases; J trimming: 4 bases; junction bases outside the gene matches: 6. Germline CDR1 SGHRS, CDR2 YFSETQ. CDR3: CASSWGDRGLADTQYF. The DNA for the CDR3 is TGCGCCAGCAGCTGGGGGGACAGGGGGCTTGCAGATACGCAGTATTTT.

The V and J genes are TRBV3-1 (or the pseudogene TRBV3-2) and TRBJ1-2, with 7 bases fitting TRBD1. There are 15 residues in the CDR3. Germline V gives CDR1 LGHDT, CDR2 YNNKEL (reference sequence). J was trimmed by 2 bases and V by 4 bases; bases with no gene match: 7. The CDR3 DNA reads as TGTGCCAGCAGCCGTGTGGGACAGAGAAACTATGGCTACACCTTC. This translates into CASSRVGQRNYGYTF.

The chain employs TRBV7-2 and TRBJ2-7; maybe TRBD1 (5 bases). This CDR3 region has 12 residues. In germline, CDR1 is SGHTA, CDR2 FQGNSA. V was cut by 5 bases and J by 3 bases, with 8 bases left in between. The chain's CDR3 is CASSPGYYEQYF. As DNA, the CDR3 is TGTGCCAGCAGCCCAGGGTACTACGAGCAGTACTTC.

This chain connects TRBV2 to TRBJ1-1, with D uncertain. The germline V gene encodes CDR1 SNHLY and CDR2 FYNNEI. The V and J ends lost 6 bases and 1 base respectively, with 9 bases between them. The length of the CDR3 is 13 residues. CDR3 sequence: CASRLGSNTEAFF. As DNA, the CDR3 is TGTGCCAGCAGATTGGGCTCGAACACTGAAGCTTTCTTT.

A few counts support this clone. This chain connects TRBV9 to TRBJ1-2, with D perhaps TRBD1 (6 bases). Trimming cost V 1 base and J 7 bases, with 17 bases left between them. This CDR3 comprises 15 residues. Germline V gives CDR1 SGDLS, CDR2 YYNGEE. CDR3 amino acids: CASSVLTQGNTGYTF. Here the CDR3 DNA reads TGTGCCAGCAGCGTACTTACCCAGGGGAATACTGGCTACACCTTC.

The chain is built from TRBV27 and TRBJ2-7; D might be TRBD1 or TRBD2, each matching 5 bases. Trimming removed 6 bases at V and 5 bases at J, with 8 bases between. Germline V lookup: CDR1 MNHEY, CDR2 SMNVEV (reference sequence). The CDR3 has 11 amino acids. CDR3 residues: CASREGHEQYF. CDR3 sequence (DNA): TGTGCCAGCAGAGAGGGGCACGAGCAGTACTTC.

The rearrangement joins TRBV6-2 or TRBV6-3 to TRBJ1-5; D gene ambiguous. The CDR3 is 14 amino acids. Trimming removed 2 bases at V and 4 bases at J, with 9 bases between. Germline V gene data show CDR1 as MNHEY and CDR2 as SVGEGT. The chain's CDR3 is CASSYVTPNQPQHF. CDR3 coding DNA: TGTGCCAGCAGTTACGTAACACCAAATCAGCCCCAGCATTTT.

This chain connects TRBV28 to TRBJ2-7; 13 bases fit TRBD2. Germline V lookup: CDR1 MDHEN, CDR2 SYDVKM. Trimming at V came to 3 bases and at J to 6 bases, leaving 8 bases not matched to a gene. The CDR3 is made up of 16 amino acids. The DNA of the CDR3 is TGTGCCAGCAGTTTGCGAACTAGCGGGGGGGCGGGCGAGCAGTACTTC. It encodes CASSLRTSGGAGEQYF.

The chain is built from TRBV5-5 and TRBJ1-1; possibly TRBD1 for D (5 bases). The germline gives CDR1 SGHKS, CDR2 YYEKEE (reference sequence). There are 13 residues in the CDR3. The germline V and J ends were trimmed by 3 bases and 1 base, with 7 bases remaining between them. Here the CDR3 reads CASSWGENTEAFF. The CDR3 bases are TGTGCCAGCAGCTGGGGGGAGAACACTGAAGCTTTCTTT.

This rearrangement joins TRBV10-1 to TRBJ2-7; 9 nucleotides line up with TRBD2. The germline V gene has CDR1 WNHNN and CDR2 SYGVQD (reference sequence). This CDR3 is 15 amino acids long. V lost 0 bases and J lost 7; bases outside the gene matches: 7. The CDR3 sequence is CASSESRAGGPEQYF. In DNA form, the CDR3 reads TGCGCCAGCAGTGAGTCCCGGGCGGGGGGGCCTGAGCAGTACTTC.

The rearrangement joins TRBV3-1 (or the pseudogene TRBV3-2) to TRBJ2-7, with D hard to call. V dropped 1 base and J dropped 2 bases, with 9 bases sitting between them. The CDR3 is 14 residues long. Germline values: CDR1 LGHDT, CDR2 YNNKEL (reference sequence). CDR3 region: CASSQAIGAYEQYF. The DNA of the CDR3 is TGTGCCAGCAGCCAAGCGATAGGCGCCTACGAGCAGTACTTC.

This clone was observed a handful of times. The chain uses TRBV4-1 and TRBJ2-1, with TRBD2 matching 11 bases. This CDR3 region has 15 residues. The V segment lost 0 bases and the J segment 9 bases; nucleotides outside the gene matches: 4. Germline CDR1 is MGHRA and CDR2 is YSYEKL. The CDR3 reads CASSQDSGGAGEQFF. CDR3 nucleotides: TGCGCCAGCAGCCAAGATAGCGGGGGGGCTGGTGAGCAGTTCTTC.

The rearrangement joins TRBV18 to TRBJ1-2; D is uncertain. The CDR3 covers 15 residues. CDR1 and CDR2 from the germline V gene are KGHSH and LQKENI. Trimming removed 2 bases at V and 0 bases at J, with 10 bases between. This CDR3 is CASSPNTATNYGYTF. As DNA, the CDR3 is TGTGCCAGCTCACCAAATACAGCTACTAACTATGGCTACACCTTC.

The CDR3 DNA sequence: TGTGCCAGCAGCCCAGTAATGGTTGGGGGCGGGGAGCCCCTCCACTTT. It translates to CASSPVMVGGGEPLHF. The chain links TRBV5-5 to TRBJ1-6, with D possibly being TRBD1 (6 bases). Germline V gene sequence: CDR1 SGHKS, CDR2 YYEKEE (reference sequence). V lost 4 bases and J lost 13, with 24 bases in between. The CDR3 totals 16 residues.

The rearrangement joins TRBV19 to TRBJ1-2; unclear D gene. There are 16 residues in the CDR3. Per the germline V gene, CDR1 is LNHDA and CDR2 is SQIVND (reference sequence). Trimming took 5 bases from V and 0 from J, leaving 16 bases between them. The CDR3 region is CASSDPSQDSNYGYTF. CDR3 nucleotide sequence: TGTGCCAGTAGTGATCCCTCCCAAGATTCTAACTATGGCTACACCTTC.

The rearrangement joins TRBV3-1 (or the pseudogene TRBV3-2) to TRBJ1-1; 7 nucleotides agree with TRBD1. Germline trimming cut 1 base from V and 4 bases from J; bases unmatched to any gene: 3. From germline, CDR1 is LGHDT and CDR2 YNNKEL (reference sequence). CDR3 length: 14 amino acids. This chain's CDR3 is CASSQGSGGTEAFF. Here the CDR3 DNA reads TGTGCCAGCAGCCAAGGGTCAGGGGGCACTGAAGCTTTCTTT.